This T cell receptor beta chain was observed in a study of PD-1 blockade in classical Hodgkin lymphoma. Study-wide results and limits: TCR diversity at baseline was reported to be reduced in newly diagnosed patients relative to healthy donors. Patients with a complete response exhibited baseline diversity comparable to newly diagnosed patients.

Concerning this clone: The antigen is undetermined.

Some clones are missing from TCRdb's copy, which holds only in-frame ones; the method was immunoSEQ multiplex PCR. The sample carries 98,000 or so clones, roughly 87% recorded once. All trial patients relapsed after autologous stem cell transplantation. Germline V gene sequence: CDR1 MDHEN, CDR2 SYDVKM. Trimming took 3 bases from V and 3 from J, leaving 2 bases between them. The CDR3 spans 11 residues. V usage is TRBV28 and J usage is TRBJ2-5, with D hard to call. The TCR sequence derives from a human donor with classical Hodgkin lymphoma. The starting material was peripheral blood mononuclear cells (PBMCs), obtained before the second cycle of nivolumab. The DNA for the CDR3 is TGTGCCAGCAGTTTGAAAGAGACCCAGTACTTC. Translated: CASSLKETQYF.